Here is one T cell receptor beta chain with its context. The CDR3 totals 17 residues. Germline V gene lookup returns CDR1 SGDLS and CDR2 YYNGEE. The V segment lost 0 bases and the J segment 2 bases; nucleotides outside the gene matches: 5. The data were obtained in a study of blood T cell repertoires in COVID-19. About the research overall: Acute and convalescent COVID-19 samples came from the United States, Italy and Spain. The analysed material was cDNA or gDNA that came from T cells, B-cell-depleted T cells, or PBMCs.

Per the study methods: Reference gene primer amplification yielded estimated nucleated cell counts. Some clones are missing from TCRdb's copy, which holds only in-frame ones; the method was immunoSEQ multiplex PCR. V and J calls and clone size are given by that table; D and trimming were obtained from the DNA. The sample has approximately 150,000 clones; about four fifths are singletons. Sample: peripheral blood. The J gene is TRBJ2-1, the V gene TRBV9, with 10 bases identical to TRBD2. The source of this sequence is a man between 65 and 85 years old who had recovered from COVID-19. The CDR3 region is CASSVGLAGDPYNEQFF. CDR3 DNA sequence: TGTGCCAGCAGCGTAGGGCTAGCGGGAGACCCCTACAATGAGCAGTTCTTC.